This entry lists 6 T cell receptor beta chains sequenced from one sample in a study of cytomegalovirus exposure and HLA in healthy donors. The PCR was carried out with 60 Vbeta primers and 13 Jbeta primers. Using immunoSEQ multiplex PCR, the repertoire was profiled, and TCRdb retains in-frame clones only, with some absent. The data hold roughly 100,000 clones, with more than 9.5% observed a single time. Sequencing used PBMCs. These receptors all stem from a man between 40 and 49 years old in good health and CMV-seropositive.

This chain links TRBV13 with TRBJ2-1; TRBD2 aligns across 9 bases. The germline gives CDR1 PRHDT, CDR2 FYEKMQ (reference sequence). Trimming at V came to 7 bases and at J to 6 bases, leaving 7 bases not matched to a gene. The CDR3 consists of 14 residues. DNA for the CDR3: TGTGCCAGCAAACGCGGGGGGGCCCGCAATGAGCAGTTCTTC. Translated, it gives CASKRGGARNEQFF.

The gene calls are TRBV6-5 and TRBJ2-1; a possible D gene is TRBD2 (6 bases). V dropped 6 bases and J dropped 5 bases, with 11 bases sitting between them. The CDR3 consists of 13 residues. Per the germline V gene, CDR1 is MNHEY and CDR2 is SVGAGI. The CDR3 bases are TGTGCCAGCAGAAGGGACTTAAACAATGAGCAGTTCTTC. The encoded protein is CASRRDLNNEQFF.

CDR3 loop: CASSIAGEVRNQPQHF. CDR3 bases: TGTGCCAGTAGTATAGCAGGGGAAGTGAGGAATCAGCCCCAGCATTTT. The V call is TRBV19, the J call TRBJ1-5; D may be TRBD1 (6 bases). Trimming stripped 1 base from V and 4 bases from J, with 14 bases between. The germline V gene has CDR1 LNHDA and CDR2 SQIVND (reference sequence). This CDR3 is 16 amino acids long.

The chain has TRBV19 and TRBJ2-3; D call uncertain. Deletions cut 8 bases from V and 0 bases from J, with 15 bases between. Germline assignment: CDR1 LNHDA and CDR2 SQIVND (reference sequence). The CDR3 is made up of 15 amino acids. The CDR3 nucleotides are TGTGCCAGTCGGCCTGGCGGCTCTAGCACAGATACGCAGTATTTT. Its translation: CASRPGGSSTDTQYF.

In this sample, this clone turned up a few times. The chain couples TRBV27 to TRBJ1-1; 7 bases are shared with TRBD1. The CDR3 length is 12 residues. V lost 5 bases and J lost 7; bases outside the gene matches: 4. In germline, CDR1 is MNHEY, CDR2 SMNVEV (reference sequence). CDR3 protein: CASSPRQGEAFF. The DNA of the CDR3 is TGTGCCAGCAGTCCACGACAGGGTGAAGCTTTCTTT.

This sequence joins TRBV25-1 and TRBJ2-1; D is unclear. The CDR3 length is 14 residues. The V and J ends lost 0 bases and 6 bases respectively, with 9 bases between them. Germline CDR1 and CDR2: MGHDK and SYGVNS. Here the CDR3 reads CASSEYADTNEQFF. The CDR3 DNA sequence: TGTGCCAGCAGTGAATATGCAGATACCAATGAGCAGTTCTTC.